This T cell receptor beta chain originates from a study of shared clonotypes between healthy human individuals. Overall study findings and caveats: Donor clonotype sharing was expected to depend on sequencing depth. Among non-shared clonotypes, generation probabilities were lower than among those shared by all four donors.

Generated by immunoSEQ multiplex PCR, the TCRdb table keeps only in-frame clones and is missing some. Among around 1.1 million clones listed, roughly 77% were seen once. As regards this clone: Its antigen remains unknown.

V gave up 4 bases and J gave up 1 base, with 5 bases separating them. Germline V gene sequence: CDR1 SGHNT, CDR2 YYREEE (reference sequence). CDR3 size: 12 residues. Input material: memory CD4+ T cells from PBMCs. Indicated subset: CD45RA-negative fraction. This receptor was taken from a man younger than 35 in good health. Some clones in this sample may be carry-over from other donors' samples. The V call is TRBV5-4, the J call TRBJ1-1, with D unresolved. CDR3 nucleotide sequence: TGTGCCAGCAGCCGTAAGAACACTGAAGCTTTCTTT. It translates to CASSRKNTEAFF.